These T cell receptor beta chains were read from a single sample in a study of blood T cell repertoires in COVID-19. Assay: immunoSEQ multiplex PCR; the TCRdb copy retains only in-frame clones and omits some. Found here are about 94,000 clones, about four fifths of them singletons; the top ten hold about 20%. The sequenced sample consisted of peripheral blood. The receptors come from a human donor in a cohort sampled during active COVID-19. The CDR3 runs from the conserved cysteine through the conserved F or W. A D gene is named only where the DNA matches it firmly. Some rows mark clone size as missing; the rest say once, few, many or name a class of expanded clone.

TRBJ1-1	TRBD1	TRBV7-9	few	CASSPGTANTEAFF	TGTGCCAGCAGCCCAGGGACAGCGAACACTGAAGCTTTCTTT
TRBJ2-1	TRBD2	TRBV7-3	NA	CASRAGTSPYNEQFF	TGTGCCAGCAGGGCCGGGACTAGCCCCTACAATGAGCAGTTCTTC
TRBJ1-1	TRBD1	TRBV7-9	NA	CASSLQGADRTEAFF	TGTGCCAGCAGCTTACAGGGGGCGGATCGAACTGAAGCTTTCTTT
TRBJ1-2	NA	TRBV10-3	NA	CAIRFGADGGYTF	TGTGCCATCAGGTTTGGGGCGGATGGAGGCTACACCTTC
TRBJ1-5	NA	TRBV19	NA	CASRGQYIDYQPQHF	TGTGCCAGTAGGGGGCAGTACATTGACTATCAGCCCCAGCATTTT
TRBJ1-6	NA	TRBV10-3	once	CAISESKGARRSSYNSPLHF	TGTGCCATCAGTGAGTCGAAAGGGGCTCGCCGAAGCTCCTATAATTCACCCCTCCACTTT
TRBJ1-1	NA	TRBV5-4	NA	CASSSSERERAFF	TGTGCCAGCAGCTCCTCGGAGCGGGAACGAGCTTTCTTT
TRBJ1-6	TRBD1	TRBV4-1	once	CASSQRRGQSYNSPLHF	TGCGCCAGCAGCCAACGCAGGGGGCAGTCCTATAATTCACCCCTCCACTTT
TRBJ2-7	TRBD2	TRBV27	NA	CASSPRLLAGGMNEQYF	TGTGCCAGCAGTCCTAGACTCTTAGCGGGAGGAATGAACGAGCAGTACTTC
TRBJ2-7	NA	TRBV28	once	CASSFSSYEQYF	TGTGCCAGCAGTTTTTCTAGCTACGAGCAGTACTTC
TRBJ2-7	NA	TRBV3-1/TRBV3-2	NA	CASSRQSYEQYF	TGTGCCAGCAGCCGACAGTCCTACGAGCAGTACTTC
TRBJ2-1	TRBD2	TRBV9	NA	CASSAGTNYNEQFF	TGTGCCAGCAGCGCCGGGACTAATTACAATGAGCAGTTCTTC
TRBJ1-3	NA	TRBV5-4	few	CASSAGRSGNTIYF	TGTGCCAGCAGCGCGGGACGATCTGGAAACACCATATATTTT
TRBJ2-7	TRBD1	TRBV7-8	NA	CASHIDRDRNSYEQYF	TGTGCCAGCCACATAGACCGGGACAGGAACTCCTACGAGCAGTACTTC
TRBJ2-6	TRBD1	TRBV6-5	NA	CASRPGGAANVLTF	TGTGCCAGCAGGCCAGGGGGAGCGGCCAACGTCCTGACTTTC
TRBJ2-3	TRBD2	TRBV5-1	NA	CASSLRLAADTQYF	TGCGCCAGCAGCTTGAGACTAGCGGCAGATACGCAGTATTTT
TRBJ2-7	TRBD2	TRBV19	once	CASSLRASGSGSYEQYF	TGTGCCAGTAGTCTTAGGGCTAGCGGGAGCGGATCCTACGAGCAGTACTTC
TRBJ2-7	NA	TRBV3-1/TRBV3-2	NA	CASSQGAVSYEQYF	TGTGCCAGCAGCCAAGGAGCGGTTTCCTACGAGCAGTACTTC
TRBJ2-7	TRBD1	TRBV19	medium-sized	CASSAEPGQGFGEQYF	TGTGCCAGTAGCGCCGAACCGGGACAGGGGTTTGGCGAGCAGTACTTC
TRBJ2-5	NA	TRBV7-9	NA	CASSLGSSKETQYF	TGTGCCAGCAGCTTAGGGTCTAGCAAAGAGACCCAGTACTTC
TRBJ2-7	TRBD2	TRBV14	NA	CASSLLGLAGGEQYF	TGTGCCAGCAGCCTACTCGGACTAGCGGGTGGCGAGCAGTACTTC
TRBJ1-2	TRBD1	TRBV5-6	NA	CASIVNRGRNYGYTF	TGTGCCAGCATCGTTAACAGGGGGCGAAACTATGGCTACACCTTC
TRBJ2-7	TRBD1	TRBV5-1	NA	CASSTGQGTYEQYF	TGCGCCAGCAGCACGGGACAGGGGACCTACGAGCAGTACTTC
TRBJ2-1	NA	TRBV28	NA	CASSFQGSVHNEQFF	TGTGCCAGCAGTTTCCAGGGTTCAGTCCACAATGAGCAGTTCTTC
TRBJ1-1	NA	TRBV11-3	NA	CASSVGPTGTEAFF	TGTGCCAGCAGCGTGGGTCCTACGGGCACTGAAGCTTTCTTT